This TCR beta chain was identified in a study of identical twins. TCRdb analysed the 5' RACE reads with MiXCR anew, one entry per CDR3 protein. The sample records hundreds of thousands of distinct CDR3 sequences, around 12% being singletons. Findings and caveats of the study: Some out-of-frame alpha sequences were shared by twins, and these showed excess low generation probability. Possibly, invariant MAIT and iNKT cells partly confounded zero-insertion analyses.

Healthy Caucasians made up all donors. As concerns this clonotype: Its antigen is unknown.

The sample was also linked to a second study, of yellow fever vaccine responses in identical twins.

Specimen: CD8+ T cells sorted from blood. This clonotype was sampled from a woman aged 18 to 35 in good health.

The CDR3 DNA is TGTGCCAGCAGTGAATGGGGACTAGCGGGAGAACAAGAGACCCAGTACTTC. Amino acid sequence: CASSEWGLAGEQETQYF. The chain employs TRBV2 and TRBJ2-5; 14 positions match TRBD2. This CDR3 region has 17 residues. The junction had 4 bases not matched to a gene; V was cut back by 2 bases and J by 2 bases. In germline, CDR1 is SNHLY, CDR2 FYNNEI.